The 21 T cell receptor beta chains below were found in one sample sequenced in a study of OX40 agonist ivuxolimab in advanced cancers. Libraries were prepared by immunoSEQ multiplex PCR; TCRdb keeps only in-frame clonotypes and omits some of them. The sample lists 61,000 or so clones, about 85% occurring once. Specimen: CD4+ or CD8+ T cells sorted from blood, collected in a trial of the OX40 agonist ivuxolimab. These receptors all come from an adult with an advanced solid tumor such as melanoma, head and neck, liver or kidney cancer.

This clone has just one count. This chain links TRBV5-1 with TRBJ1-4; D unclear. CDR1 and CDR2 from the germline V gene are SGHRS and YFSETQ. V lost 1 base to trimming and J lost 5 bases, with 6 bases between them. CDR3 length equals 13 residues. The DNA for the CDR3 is TGCGCCAGCAGCTTGTTAGCAAATGAAAAACTGTTTTTT. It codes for CASSLLANEKLFF.

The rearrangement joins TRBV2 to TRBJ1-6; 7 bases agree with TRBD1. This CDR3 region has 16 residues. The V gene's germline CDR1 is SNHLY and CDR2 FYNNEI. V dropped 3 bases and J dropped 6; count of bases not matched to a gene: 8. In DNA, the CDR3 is TGTGCCAGCAGTGAGGTACAGGGGTTCGGTAATTCACCCCTCCACTTT. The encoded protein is CASSEVQGFGNSPLHF.

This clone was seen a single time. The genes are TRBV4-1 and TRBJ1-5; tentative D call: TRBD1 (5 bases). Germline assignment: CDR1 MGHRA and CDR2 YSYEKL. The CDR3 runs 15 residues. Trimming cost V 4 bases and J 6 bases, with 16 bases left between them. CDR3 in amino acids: CASSPQEGMSQPQHF. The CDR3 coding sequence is TGCGCCAGCAGCCCTCAAGAGGGGATGAGTCAGCCCCAGCATTTT.

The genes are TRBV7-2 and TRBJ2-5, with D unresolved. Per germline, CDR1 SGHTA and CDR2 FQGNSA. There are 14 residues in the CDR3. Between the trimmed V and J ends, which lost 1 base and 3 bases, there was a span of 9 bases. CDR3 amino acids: CASSLEQYKETQYF. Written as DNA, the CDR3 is TGTGCCAGCAGCTTAGAACAGTACAAAGAGACCCAGTACTTC.

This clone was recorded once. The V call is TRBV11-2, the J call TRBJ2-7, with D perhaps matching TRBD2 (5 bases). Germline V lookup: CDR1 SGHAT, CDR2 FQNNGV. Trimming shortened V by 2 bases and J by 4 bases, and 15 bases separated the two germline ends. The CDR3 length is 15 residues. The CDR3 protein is CASSLTDSMQYEQYF. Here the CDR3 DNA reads TGTGCCAGCAGCTTAACGGACTCTATGCAGTACGAGCAGTACTTC.

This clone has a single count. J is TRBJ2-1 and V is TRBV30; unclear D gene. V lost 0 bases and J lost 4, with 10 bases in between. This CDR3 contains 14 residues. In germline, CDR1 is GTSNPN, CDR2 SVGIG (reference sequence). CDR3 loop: CAWSVRTFYNEQFF. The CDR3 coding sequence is TGTGCCTGGAGTGTAAGAACCTTTTACAATGAGCAGTTCTTC.

The CDR3 is CSVELRQHPYGYTF. The CDR3, as DNA: TGCAGCGTTGAATTGAGACAGCACCCCTATGGCTACACCTTC. V and J are TRBV29-1 and TRBJ1-2, with a weak D call TRBD1 (5 bases). CDR1 is SQVTM and CDR2 is ANQGSEA in the germline V gene. The CDR3 runs to 14 residues. The ends were cut back, 2 bases at V and 4 bases at J, with 14 bases in the middle.

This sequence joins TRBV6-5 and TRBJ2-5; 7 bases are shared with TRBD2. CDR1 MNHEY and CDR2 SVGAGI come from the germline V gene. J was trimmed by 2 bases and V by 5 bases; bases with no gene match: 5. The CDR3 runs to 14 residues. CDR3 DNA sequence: TGTGCCAGCAGTAGAGCGGGATTACAAGAGACCCAGTACTTC. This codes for CASSRAGLQETQYF.

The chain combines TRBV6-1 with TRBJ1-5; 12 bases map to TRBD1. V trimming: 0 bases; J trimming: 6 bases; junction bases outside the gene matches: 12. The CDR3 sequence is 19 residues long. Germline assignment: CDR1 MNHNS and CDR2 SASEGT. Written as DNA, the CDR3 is TGTGCCAGCAGTGAAGCCCCCGGGACAGGGGGCGCCAGGTTTCAGCCCCAGCATTTT. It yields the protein CASSEAPGTGGARFQPQHF.

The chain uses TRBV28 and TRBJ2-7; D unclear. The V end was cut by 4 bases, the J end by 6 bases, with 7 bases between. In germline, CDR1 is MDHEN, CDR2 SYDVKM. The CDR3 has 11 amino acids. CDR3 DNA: TGTGCCAGCAGTTCCATGTTCGAGCAGTACTTC. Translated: CASSSMFEQYF.

Here the CDR3 reads CSARDETQYF. For the CDR3, the DNA is TGCAGTGCTAGAGATGAGACCCAGTACTTC. The chain joins TRBV20-1 to TRBJ2-5; D is unresolved. V was cut by 0 bases and J by 5 bases, with 1 base left in between. This CDR3 is 10 amino acids long. In germline, CDR1 is DFQATT, CDR2 SNEGSKA (reference sequence).

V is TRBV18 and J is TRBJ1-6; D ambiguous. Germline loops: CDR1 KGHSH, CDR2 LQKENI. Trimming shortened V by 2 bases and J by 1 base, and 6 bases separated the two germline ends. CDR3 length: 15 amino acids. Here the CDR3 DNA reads TGTGCCAGCTCACCAAATAGGTCCTATAATTCACCCCTCCACTTT. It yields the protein CASSPNRSYNSPLHF.

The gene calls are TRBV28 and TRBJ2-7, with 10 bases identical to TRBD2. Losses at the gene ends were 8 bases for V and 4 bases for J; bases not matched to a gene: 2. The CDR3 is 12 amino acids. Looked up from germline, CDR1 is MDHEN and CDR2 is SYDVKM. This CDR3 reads CASGTSVYEQYF. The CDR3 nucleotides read TGTGCCAGCGGGACTAGCGTTTACGAGCAGTACTTC.

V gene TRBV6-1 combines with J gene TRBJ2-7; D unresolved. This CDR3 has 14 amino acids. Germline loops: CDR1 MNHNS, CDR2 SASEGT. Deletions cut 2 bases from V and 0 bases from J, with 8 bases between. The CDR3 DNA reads TGTGCCAGCAGTGAAATGGCAGCCTCCTACGAGCAGTACTTC. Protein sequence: CASSEMAASYEQYF.

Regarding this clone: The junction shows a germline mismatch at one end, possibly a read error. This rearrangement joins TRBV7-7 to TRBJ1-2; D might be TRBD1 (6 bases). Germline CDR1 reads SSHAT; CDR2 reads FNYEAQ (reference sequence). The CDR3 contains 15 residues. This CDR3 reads CASSPLVGGLFGYTF. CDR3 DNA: TGTGCTAGCAGCCCCCTCGTCGGGGGGCTTTTTGGCTACACCTTC.

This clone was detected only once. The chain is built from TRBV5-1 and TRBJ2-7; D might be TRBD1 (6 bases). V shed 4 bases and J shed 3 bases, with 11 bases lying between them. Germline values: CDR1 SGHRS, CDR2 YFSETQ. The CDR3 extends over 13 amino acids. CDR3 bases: TGCGCCAGCAGCGCCGGACAGAGCTACGAGCAGTACTTC. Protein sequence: CASSAGQSYEQYF.

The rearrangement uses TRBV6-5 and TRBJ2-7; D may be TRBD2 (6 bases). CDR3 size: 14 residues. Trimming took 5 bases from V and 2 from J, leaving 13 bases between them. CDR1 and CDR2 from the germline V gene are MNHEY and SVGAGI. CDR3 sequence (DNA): TGTGCCAGCAGTCCCACATGGGGGGCCTACGAGCAGTACTTC. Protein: CASSPTWGAYEQYF.

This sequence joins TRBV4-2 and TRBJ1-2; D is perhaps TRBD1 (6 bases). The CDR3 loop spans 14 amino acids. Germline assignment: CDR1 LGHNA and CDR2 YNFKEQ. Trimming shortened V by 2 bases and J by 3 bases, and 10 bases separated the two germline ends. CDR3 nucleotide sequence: TGTGCCAGCAGCCAACAGACAGGACACTATGGCTACACCTTC. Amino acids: CASSQQTGHYGYTF.

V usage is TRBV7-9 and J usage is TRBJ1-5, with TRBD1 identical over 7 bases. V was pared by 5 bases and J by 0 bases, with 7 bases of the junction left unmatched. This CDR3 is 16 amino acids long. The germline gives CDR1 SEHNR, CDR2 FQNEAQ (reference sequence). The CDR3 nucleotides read TGTGCCAGCAGCCCAGGGGGGGGGATTAGCAATCAGCCCCAGCATTTT. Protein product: CASSPGGGISNQPQHF.

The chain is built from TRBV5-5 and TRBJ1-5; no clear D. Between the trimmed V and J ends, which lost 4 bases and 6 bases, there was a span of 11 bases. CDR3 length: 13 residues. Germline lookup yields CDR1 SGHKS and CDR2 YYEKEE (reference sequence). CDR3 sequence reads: CASSLMGSQPQHF. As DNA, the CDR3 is TGTGCCAGCAGCCTGATGGGGAGTCAGCCCCAGCATTTT.

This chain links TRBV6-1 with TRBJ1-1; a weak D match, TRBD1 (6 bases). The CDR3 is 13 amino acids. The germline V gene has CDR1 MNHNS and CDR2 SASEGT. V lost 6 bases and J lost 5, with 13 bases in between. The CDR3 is CASRTQGRTEAFF. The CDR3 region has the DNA TGTGCCAGCAGGACCCAGGGGCGGACTGAAGCTTTCTTT.